This T cell receptor (beta chain) was observed in a study of blood T cells in healthy people across ages. This clonotype was seen only a few times. What it recognizes is unknown. Study-wide results and limits: Unsorted PBMCs ruled out conclusive naive versus antigen-experienced comparison.

Caucasian individuals from Russia who were healthy and aged roughly 6 to 95 acted as donors. Per sample, a minimum of 6 million PBMCs were isolated. Germline values: CDR1 SGHTA, CDR2 FQGNSA. This CDR3 spans 14 amino acids. Trimming removed 2 bases at V and 4 bases at J, with 8 bases between. A second PCR of 7 to 11 cycles used a sample-barcoded 5' primer and a J-beta primer mix. Each cDNA was tagged by a template-switch adaptor containing 12 random nucleotides. Via MiXCR, TCRdb re-called the 5' RACE reads, giving one row per CDR3 protein. The sample consists of about 700,000 distinct CDR3 sequences, 32% of them appearing once.

The chain carries TRBV7-2 and TRBJ2-2; D uncertain. Sample: blood. This clonotype was obtained from a woman aged 80 or over in good health. The CDR3: CASSLFLRTGELFF. The CDR3 DNA reads TGTGCCAGCAGCTTATTCCTCCGCACCGGGGAGCTGTTTTTT.